What follows are 15 T cell receptor beta chains derived from one specimen sequenced in a study of T cell repertoires in cytomegalovirus infection. These TCRs are of unknown antigen specificity. MiXCR was run by TCRdb on the reads, yielding one entry per CDR3 protein. The sample has 680,000 or so distinct CDR3 sequences; approximately 33% are singletons. The sequencing here drew on cultured PBMCs, taken from culture after CMV antigen stimulation. All receptors derive from a human donor in good health (CMV status not recorded). Some clones in this sample may be carry-over from other donors' samples.

CDR3 sequence: CASSLRQGVNTEAFF. The CDR3 coding sequence is TGTGCCAGCAGTCTCCGACAGGGGGTGAACACTGAAGCTTTCTTT. The gene calls are TRBV2 and TRBJ1-1; TRBD1 matches at 9 bases. Germline CDR1 is SNHLY and CDR2 is FYNNEI. The V segment lost 5 bases and the J segment 0 bases; nucleotides outside the gene matches: 4. The CDR3 sequence is 15 residues long. Filled out from reference TRBV2 and TRBJ1-1, the complete variable domain reads EPEVTQTPSHQVTQMGQEVILRCVPISNHLYFYWYRQILGQKVEFLVSFYNNEISEKSEIFDDQFSVERPDGSNFTLKIRSTKLEDSAMYFCASSLRQGVNTEAFFGQGTRLTVV.

The chain links TRBV10-3 to TRBJ2-5; no definite D call. This CDR3 spans 13 amino acids. V was trimmed by 11 bases and J by 5 bases, leaving 18 bases between them. CDR1 and CDR2 (germline): ENHRY, SYGVKD. CDR3 in DNA: TGTGCCGCCTCACAGCGTCTTCAGGAGACCCAGTACTTC. Amino acids: CAASQRLQETQYF.

The rearrangement uses TRBV7-2 and TRBJ2-5; TRBD1 agrees at 8 bases. Looked up from germline, CDR1 is SGHTA and CDR2 is FQGNSA. J was trimmed by 4 bases and V by 5 bases; bases with no gene match: 9. The CDR3 sequence is 15 residues long. In nucleotides, the CDR3 is TGTGCCAGCAGCCCCGACAGGGGATTGTTAGAGACCCAGTACTTC. Translation gives CASSPDRGLLETQYF.

This chain connects TRBV12-3 or TRBV12-4 to TRBJ1-5; TRBD1 is a possible D gene (5 bases). The V and J ends lost 5 bases and 2 bases respectively, with 10 bases between them. The CDR3 is 14 amino acids. The CDR3 DNA follows: TGTGCCAGCAGTCGGGACCGACGCAATCAGCCCCAGCATTTT. As protein: CASSRDRRNQPQHF.

This clonotype has more than one count but fewer than ten. The chain is built from TRBV12-3 or TRBV12-4 and TRBJ1-2; no clear D gene. Trimming removed 5 bases from V and 2 bases from J, with 6 bases in between. The CDR3 is 12 amino acids. The CDR3 DNA is TGTGCCAGCAGTGCCCGCAACTATGGCTACACCTTC. Amino acid sequence: CASSARNYGYTF.

V is TRBV27 and J is TRBJ2-1, with TRBD1 matching 7 bases. The J segment lost 8 bases and the V segment lost 0 bases, leaving 4 bases of the junction unmatched. Germline V CDR1 and CDR2: MNHEY, SMNVEV (reference sequence). The CDR3 totals 14 residues. The CDR3 loop is CASSLSDREDEQFF. CDR3 in DNA: TGTGCCAGCAGTTTATCTGACAGGGAAGATGAGCAGTTCTTC.

The CDR3 coding sequence is TGTGCCAGCTCACCACTCCCCGGGACGGCGAATAATCAGCCCCAGCATTTT. Protein sequence: CASSPLPGTANNQPQHF. This chain joins TRBV18 and TRBJ1-5, with D maybe TRBD1 (5 bases). V was trimmed by 1 base and J by 4 bases, leaving 17 bases between them. Germline assignment: CDR1 KGHSH and CDR2 LQKENI. The length of the CDR3 is 17 residues.

This clonotype was observed many times. The gene calls are TRBV7-2 and TRBJ1-2; D is ambiguous. Trimming cost V 3 bases and J 6 bases, with 11 bases left between them. The CDR3 runs to 13 residues. The germline V gene encodes CDR1 SGHTA and CDR2 FQGNSA. The CDR3 spells CASSLAGLDGYTF. The CDR3 DNA follows: TGTGCCAGCAGCTTGGCTGGACTCGATGGCTACACCTTC.

The V and J genes are TRBV7-9 and TRBJ1-1, with D unclear. V dropped 4 bases and J dropped 6 bases, with 12 bases sitting between them. Germline V gene sequence: CDR1 SEHNR, CDR2 FQNEAQ (reference sequence). The CDR3 is 13 amino acids. CDR3 in DNA: TGTGCCAGCAGCTCTCCGGTGAGGGCTGAAGCTTTCTTT. It translates to CASSSPVRAEAFF.

This clonotype has more than one count but fewer than ten. This chain uses TRBV28 with TRBJ1-5; no firm D call. Germline V CDR1 and CDR2: MDHEN, SYDVKM. V was pared by 11 bases and J by 0 bases, with 14 bases between. CDR3 length: 14 amino acids. The CDR3 DNA reads as TGTGCCGTCCTAGGCGCCTATAGCAATCAGCCCCAGCATTTT. Encoded protein: CAVLGAYSNQPQHF.

V gene TRBV10-3 combines with J gene TRBJ1-5; 9 positions match TRBD1. V dropped 10 bases and J dropped 5; count of bases not matched to a gene: 6. The CDR3 is made up of 13 amino acids. CDR1 and CDR2 from the germline V gene are ENHRY and SYGVKD. The DNA for the CDR3 is TGTGCCACCCTACAGGGGGCGGATCAGCCCCAGCATTTT. Translation: CATLQGADQPQHF.

This clonotype was seen more than once but under ten times. The chain combines TRBV5-4 with TRBJ1-2, with D possibly being TRBD1 (5 bases). Trimming stripped 4 bases from V and 5 bases from J, with 15 bases between. Looked up from germline, CDR1 is SGHNT and CDR2 is YYREEE (reference sequence). This CDR3 is 14 amino acids long. The CDR3 DNA follows: TGTGCCAGCAGCGTCCAGGGAGAGGAATATGGCTACACCTTC. This encodes CASSVQGEEYGYTF.

This clonotype appeared a few times. The chain employs TRBV12-3 or TRBV12-4 and TRBJ1-1, with 11 bases aligning to TRBD1. V lost 7 bases, J lost 7 bases, and 11 bases stayed unmatched. The CDR3 has 15 residues. The DNA of the CDR3 is TGTGCCAGCAACCAAGGACAGGGGGCCCCTCATGAAGCTTTCTTT. Translated, it gives CASNQGQGAPHEAFF.

The gene calls are TRBV24-1 and TRBJ2-5, with no clear D. The CDR3 is made up of 15 amino acids. V lost 0 bases and J lost 1, with 8 bases in between. Germline loops: CDR1 KGHDR, CDR2 SFDVKD. CDR3 in DNA: TGTGCCACCAGTGATTTGGCTAGGCCCCAAGAGACCCAGTACTTC. This sequence encodes CATSDLARPQETQYF.

This clonotype was observed at least ten times. The rearrangement uses TRBV7-2 and TRBJ2-7; perhaps TRBD1 as D (5 bases). V lost 1 base and J 6 bases, leaving 25 bases between the germline ends. CDR1 and CDR2 from the germline V gene are SGHTA and FQGNSA. The CDR3 covers 18 residues. The CDR3 DNA reads TGTGCCAGCAGCTTAGTCGTAGGGGTGAAACAGCCGCGCGTCGAGCAGTACTTC. It encodes CASSLVVGVKQPRVEQYF.